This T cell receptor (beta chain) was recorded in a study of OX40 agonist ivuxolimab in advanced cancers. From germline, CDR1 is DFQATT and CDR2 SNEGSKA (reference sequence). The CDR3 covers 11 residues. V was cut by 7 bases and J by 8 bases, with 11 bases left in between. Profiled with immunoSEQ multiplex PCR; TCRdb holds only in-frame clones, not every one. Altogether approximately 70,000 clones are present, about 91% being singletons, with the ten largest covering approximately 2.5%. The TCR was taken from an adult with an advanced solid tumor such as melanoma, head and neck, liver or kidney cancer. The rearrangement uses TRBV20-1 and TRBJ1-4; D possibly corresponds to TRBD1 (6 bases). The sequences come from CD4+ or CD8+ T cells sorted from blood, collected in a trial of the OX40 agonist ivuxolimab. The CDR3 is CSGTDREKLFF. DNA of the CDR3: TGCAGTGGGACGGACAGAGAAAAACTGTTTTTT.